The 19 T cell receptor beta chains below come from one sample, sequenced in a study of vaccination effects on CD4 cells after COVID-19. Before any sequencing was done, the ViraFEST assay used viral peptide pools to expand antigen-specific CD4+ T cells. CD4+ T cells were isolated after less than 13 days of culture. As their vaccination, participants received two doses of either BNT162b2 or mRNA-1273. Sequencing was performed with immunoSEQ multiplex PCR; in TCRdb, only in-frame clones are kept and a portion is missing. Altogether about 46,000 clones are present, 74% being singletons, with the ten largest covering about 16%. No antigen has been assigned to these receptors. The sample in question was CD4+ T cells from PBMCs cultured with HCoV-OC43 spike peptides, obtained after COVID-19 vaccination. The subset is: HCoV-OC43 spike overlapping peptide pool stimulation. These receptors all come from a human donor who received a COVID-19 vaccine.

The chain couples TRBV28 to TRBJ1-5; D might be TRBD1 (6 bases). V shed 3 bases and J shed 6 bases, with 12 bases lying between them. This CDR3 contains 14 residues. CDR1 MDHEN and CDR2 SYDVKM come from the germline V gene. CDR3 loop: CASSLGGSGQPQHF. CDR3 in DNA: TGTGCCAGCAGTTTGGGGGGCAGCGGTCAGCCCCAGCATTTT.

The rearrangement links TRBV3-1 (or the pseudogene TRBV3-2) to TRBJ2-7; 10 bases agree with TRBD2. CDR3 length: 17 residues. J lost 5 bases, V lost 0 bases, and 10 bases had no gene match. Germline assignment: CDR1 LGHDT and CDR2 YNNKEL (reference sequence). Here the CDR3 reads CASSQERRLAGANEQYF. The CDR3 coding sequence is TGTGCCAGCAGCCAAGAAAGGCGGCTAGCGGGAGCGAACGAGCAGTACTTC.

V is TRBV18 and J is TRBJ1-1; weak D call: TRBD1 (6 bases). Germline V gene sequence: CDR1 KGHSH, CDR2 LQKENI. The V end lost 5 bases, the J end lost 1 base, and 8 bases lay between the germline ends. The CDR3 has 13 residues. The CDR3 DNA reads TGTGCCAGCTCAACACAGGGGAACACTGAAGCTTTCTTT. Encoded protein: CASSTQGNTEAFF.

The chain is built from TRBV18 and TRBJ2-1; D possibly corresponds to TRBD2 (6 bases). Germline V gene data show CDR1 as KGHSH and CDR2 as LQKENI. Trimming cost V 2 bases and J 5 bases, with 10 bases left between them. CDR3 length: 14 amino acids. The chain's CDR3 is CASSPLGGNNEQFF. Written as DNA, the CDR3 is TGTGCCAGCTCACCATTGGGCGGGAACAATGAGCAGTTCTTC.

This chain joins TRBV5-1 and TRBJ1-1; the match to TRBD1 covers 11 bases. J gave up 11 bases and V 4 bases, and 13 bases lay outside the gene matches. The CDR3 loop spans 15 amino acids. Germline V CDR1 and CDR2: SGHRS, YFSETQ. CDR3 DNA sequence: TGCGCCAGCAGCCCGGGGGGGACAGGGGGACGTCAGGCTTTCTTT. Its protein is CASSPGGTGGRQAFF.

The V call is TRBV27, the J call TRBJ2-3; 10 nucleotides match TRBD2. CDR3 length equals 15 residues. Germline V gene sequence: CDR1 MNHEY, CDR2 SMNVEV (reference sequence). V shed 6 bases, J shed 2 bases, and the junction held 5 bases outside the gene matches. The CDR3, as DNA: TGTGCCAGCAGCCGGACTAGCGGAACCACAGATACGCAGTATTTT. Its translation is CASSRTSGTTDTQYF.

The chain is built from TRBV4-1 and TRBJ1-1; D unresolved. The V gene lost 2 bases and the J gene lost 6 bases, with 13 bases spanning the gap. CDR3 length: 14 residues. Looked up from germline, CDR1 is MGHRA and CDR2 is YSYEKL. The CDR3: CASSQPLRHPEAFF. CDR3 sequence (DNA): TGCGCCAGCAGCCAACCGCTGAGACATCCTGAAGCTTTCTTT.

The chain recombines TRBV9 with TRBJ2-1; 11 bases map to TRBD2. Germline V gene sequence: CDR1 SGDLS, CDR2 YYNGEE. This CDR3 region has 17 residues. V gave up 1 base and J gave up 6 bases; unmatched junction bases: 9. The CDR3 loop reads CASSVSTGTSGFNEQFF. CDR3 nucleotide sequence: TGTGCCAGCAGCGTATCGACCGGGACTAGCGGATTCAATGAGCAGTTCTTC. The full variable domain, in which reference TRBV9 and TRBJ2-1 provide the parts outside the CDR3, is DSGVTQTPKHLITATGQRVTLRCSPRSGDLSVYWYQQSLDQGLQFLIQYYNGEERAKGNILERFSAQQFPDLHSELNLSSLELGDSALYFCASSVSTGTSGFNEQFFGPGTRLTVL.

The chain couples TRBV7-6 to TRBJ2-7; perhaps TRBD2 as D (5 bases). Trimming removed 0 bases at V and 2 bases at J, with 26 bases between. The V gene's germline CDR1 is SGHVS and CDR2 FNYEAQ. This CDR3 contains 20 residues. Here the CDR3 reads CASSLAPLLAGPSLTYEQYF. The DNA of the CDR3 is TGTGCCAGCAGCTTAGCCCCCCTGCTTGCGGGCCCCTCCCTAACCTACGAGCAGTACTTC.

This clone was recorded a few times. V is TRBV6-5 and J is TRBJ1-6; D is uncertain. From germline, CDR1 is MNHEY and CDR2 SVGAGI. There are 15 residues in the CDR3. Deletions cut 6 bases from V and 3 bases from J, with 12 bases between. Here the CDR3 reads CASRDDGFYNSPLHF. The CDR3 DNA reads as TGTGCCAGCAGGGATGACGGGTTCTATAATTCACCCCTCCACTTT.

This sequence joins TRBV3-1 (or the pseudogene TRBV3-2) and TRBJ2-7; TRBD2 aligns across 8 bases. The CDR3 is made up of 14 amino acids. Per germline, CDR1 LGHDT and CDR2 YNNKEL (reference sequence). Trimming removed 8 bases from V and 0 bases from J; junction bases left unmatched: 6. CDR3 protein: CASAQSGSSYEQYF. The CDR3 nucleotides read TGTGCCAGCGCGCAAAGCGGGAGCTCCTACGAGCAGTACTTC.

The chain is built from TRBV12-5 and TRBJ2-5; D uncertain. Trimming took 5 bases from V and 5 from J, leaving 3 bases between them. Germline V gene data show CDR1 as LGHNT and CDR2 as FRNRAP. The CDR3 runs 10 residues. Here the CDR3 reads CASGIETQYF. In nucleotides, the CDR3 is TGTGCTAGTGGTATTGAGACCCAGTACTTC.

The V call is TRBV14, the J call TRBJ1-2; 7 bases fit TRBD1. This CDR3 spans 16 amino acids. In germline, CDR1 is SGHDN, CDR2 FVKESK. V gave up 1 base and J gave up 2 bases; unmatched junction bases: 7. CDR3 protein: CASSQVLQGGNYGYTF. CDR3 nucleotides: TGTGCCAGCAGCCAAGTTCTTCAGGGGGGGAACTATGGCTACACCTTC.

This clone appeared a single time. V is TRBV16 and J is TRBJ2-6; D remains unclear. From germline, CDR1 is KGHSY and CDR2 FQNENV. The CDR3 is 16 residues long. Trimming pared 2 bases from V and 2 bases from J, leaving 10 bases between. CDR3 sequence (DNA): TGTGCCAGCAGCCAAATCAGTTTTACTGGGGCCAACGTCCTGACTTTC. Its translation: CASSQISFTGANVLTF.

The chain employs TRBV12-3 or TRBV12-4 and TRBJ1-1; 7 bases are a match to TRBD1. This CDR3 is built from 12 residues. V trimming: 8 bases; J trimming: 2 bases; junction bases outside the gene matches: 2. This chain's CDR3 is CASGTVNTEAFF. CDR3 sequence (DNA): TGTGCCAGCGGGACAGTCAACACTGAAGCTTTCTTT.

The chain has TRBV5-1 and TRBJ2-7; either TRBD1 or TRBD2 may supply D (6 bases each). There are 15 residues in the CDR3. CDR1 and CDR2 from the germline V gene are SGHRS and YFSETQ. The ends were cut back, 2 bases at V and 4 bases at J, with 16 bases in the middle. DNA of the CDR3: TGCGCCAGCAGCTTAGGGGGGACACAACGTTACGAGCAGTACTTC. Encoded protein: CASSLGGTQRYEQYF.

The V and J genes are TRBV9 and TRBJ2-5; the D gene is possibly TRBD1 (6 bases). V was cut by 4 bases and J by 6 bases, with 16 bases left in between. The CDR3 totals 14 residues. The germline V gene has CDR1 SGDLS and CDR2 YYNGEE. This CDR3 is CASSPGAGAQTQYF. The CDR3 region has the DNA TGTGCCAGCAGCCCAGGGGCAGGGGCACAGACCCAGTACTTC.

This chain connects TRBV30 to TRBJ1-2; D uncertain. V was cut by 2 bases and J by 7 bases, with 14 bases left in between. The CDR3 extends over 13 amino acids. CDR1 and CDR2 (germline): GTSNPN, SVGIG (reference sequence). CDR3 protein: CAWSPSGSVGYTF. CDR3 coding DNA: TGTGCCTGGAGTCCCTCTGGATCGGTTGGCTACACCTTC.

This clone appeared a few times. This chain uses TRBV4-1 with TRBJ1-4, with D hard to call. From germline, CDR1 is MGHRA and CDR2 YSYEKL. The germline V and J ends were trimmed by 4 bases and 0 bases, with 9 bases remaining between them. CDR3 length equals 15 residues. The CDR3 sequence is CASSPMGTTNEKLFF. CDR3 bases: TGCGCCAGCAGCCCGATGGGGACAACTAATGAAAAACTGTTTTTT.